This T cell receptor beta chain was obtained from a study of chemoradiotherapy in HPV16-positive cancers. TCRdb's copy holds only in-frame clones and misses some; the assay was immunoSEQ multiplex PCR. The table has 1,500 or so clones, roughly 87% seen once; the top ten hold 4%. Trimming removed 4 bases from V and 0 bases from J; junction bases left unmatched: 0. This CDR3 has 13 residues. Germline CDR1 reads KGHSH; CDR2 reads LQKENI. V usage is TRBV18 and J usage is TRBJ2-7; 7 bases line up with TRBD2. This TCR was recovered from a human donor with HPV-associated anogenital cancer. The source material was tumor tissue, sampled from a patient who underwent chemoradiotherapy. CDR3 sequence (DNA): TGTGCCAGCTCACGGGGGGGCTCCTACGAGCAGTACTTC. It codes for CASSRGGSYEQYF.